The sequence of this TCR beta chain was determined in a study of blood T cell repertoires in COVID-19. The age range of participants was 18 to 89 years, with residence in around 22 US areas. Clones were read by immunoSEQ multiplex PCR, and TCRdb kept only the in-frame ones, dropping some. Of fewer than 500,000 clones in the sample, roughly nine tenths were seen once. V was clipped by 7 bases and J by 2 bases, with 7 bases between them. The germline V gene encodes CDR1 KGHDR and CDR2 SFDVKD. The CDR3 has 13 amino acids. This sequence originates from a man aged 25-40 years who had recovered from COVID-19. The sequencing input was PBMCs or T cells enriched from blood (not recorded which). The V call is TRBV24-1, the J call TRBJ2-2, with D possibly matching TRBD1 (5 bases). Here the CDR3 reads CATRTENTGELFF. The CDR3 DNA reads TGTGCCACCAGGACAGAAAACACCGGGGAGCTGTTTTTT.